The clone carrying this T cell receptor beta chain appeared a few times. The germline CDR1 and CDR2 sequences are SEHNR and FQNEAQ (reference sequence). This CDR3 region has 16 residues. V shed 1 base and J shed 5 bases, with 14 bases lying between them. Using a J-beta primer mix together with a sample-barcoded 5' primer, a second PCR was run for 7 to 11 cycles. Via MiXCR, TCRdb re-called the 5' RACE reads, giving one row per CDR3 protein. The table lists 650,000 to 1,000,000 distinct CDR3 sequences, about 42% of them singletons. The sample belongs to a study of blood T cells in healthy people across ages.

The sequencing sample was made of blood. The TCR was taken from a man older than 75 in good health. The chain combines TRBV7-9 with TRBJ2-2; D may be TRBD2 (6 bases). CDR3 in amino acids: CASSLGGGIGTGELFF. The CDR3 bases are TGTGCCAGCAGCTTAGGAGGCGGGATTGGAACCGGGGAGCTGTTTTTT.